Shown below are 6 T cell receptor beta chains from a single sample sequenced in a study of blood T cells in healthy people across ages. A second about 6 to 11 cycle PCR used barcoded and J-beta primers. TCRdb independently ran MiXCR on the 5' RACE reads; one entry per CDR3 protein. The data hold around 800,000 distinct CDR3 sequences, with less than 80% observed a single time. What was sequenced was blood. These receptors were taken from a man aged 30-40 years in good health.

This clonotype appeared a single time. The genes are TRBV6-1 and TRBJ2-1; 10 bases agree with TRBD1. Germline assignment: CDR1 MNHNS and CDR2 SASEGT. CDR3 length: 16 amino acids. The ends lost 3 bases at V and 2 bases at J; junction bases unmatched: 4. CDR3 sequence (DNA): TGTGCCAGCAGTGACTGGACAGGGGGAGCCTACAATGAGCAGTTCTTC. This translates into CASSDWTGGAYNEQFF.

The DNA for the CDR3 is TGTGCCAGCAGTTCGATCAGCGGGGGAGCTAACTATGGCTACACCTTC. It encodes CASSSISGGANYGYTF. The chain is built from TRBV12-3 or TRBV12-4 and TRBJ1-2; D is perhaps TRBD1 (5 bases). The CDR3 covers 16 residues. V was pared by 4 bases and J by 0 bases, with 15 bases between.

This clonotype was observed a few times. The CDR3 DNA sequence: TGCGCCAGCAGAATGGGACAGGGTCCCGACGAGCAGTACTTC. This codes for CASRMGQGPDEQYF. V gene TRBV5-1 combines with J gene TRBJ2-7; TRBD1 matches 9 bases. Looked up from germline, CDR1 is SGHRS and CDR2 is YFSETQ. Losses at the gene ends were 5 bases for V and 5 bases for J; bases not matched to a gene: 8. The CDR3 runs to 14 residues.

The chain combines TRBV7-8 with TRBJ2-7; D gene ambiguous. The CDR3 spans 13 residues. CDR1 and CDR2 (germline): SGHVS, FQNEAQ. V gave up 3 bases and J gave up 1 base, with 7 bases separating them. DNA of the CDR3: TGTGCCAGCAGCTTGGTGTTTTCCTACGAGCAGTACTTC. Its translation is CASSLVFSYEQYF.

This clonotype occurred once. The chain's CDR3 is CASSLSGQTHGYTF. The DNA for the CDR3 is TGTGCCAGCAGCTTGAGTGGACAGACCCATGGCTACACCTTC. The chain has TRBV5-4 and TRBJ1-2; maybe TRBD1 (6 bases). This CDR3 is 14 amino acids long. V was pared by 1 base and J by 6 bases, with 13 bases between. CDR1 is SGHNT, CDR2 YYREEE, per germline (reference sequence).

The CDR3 spells CASSRQGWRYYGYTF. The CDR3 bases are TGCGCCAGCAGCCGACAGGGGTGGCGGTACTATGGCTACACCTTC. The chain uses TRBV4-3 and TRBJ1-2; 8 bases match TRBD1. The length of the CDR3 is 15 residues. The germline V gene has CDR1 LGHNA and CDR2 YSLEER. V shed 4 bases and J 3 bases; nucleotides not matched to a gene: 7.